This T cell receptor (beta chain) was profiled in a study of cytomegalovirus exposure and HLA in healthy donors. General observations from the study: The CMV antigen specificity of a few CMV-associated chains was confirmed through in vitro analysis.

The PCR used 60 Vbeta and 13 Jbeta primers. TCRdb's copy holds only in-frame clones and misses some; the assay was immunoSEQ multiplex PCR. This sample has under 130,000 clones, with roughly 85% found just once. Comment on this clone: The antigen remains undetermined.

Sequenced material: PBMCs. This clonotype was sampled from a woman aged 40 to 50 in good health and CMV-seronegative.

CDR3 sequence reads: CASSLLAGYDEQYF. CDR3 in DNA: TGTGCCAGCAGCTTACTAGCGGGGTACGACGAGCAGTACTTC. The V and J genes are TRBV11-2 and TRBJ2-7; TRBD2 matches at 9 bases. The germline V gene encodes CDR1 SGHAT and CDR2 FQNNGV. The V and J ends lost 2 bases and 5 bases, in that order; junction bases with no gene match: 4. The CDR3 loop spans 14 amino acids.